This T cell receptor (beta chain) was captured by sequencing in a study of T-cell memory formation after mild COVID-19. Germline-derived CDR1 and CDR2 are SGHTA and FQGTGA. Unmatched junction bases numbered 11, after V lost 5 bases and J lost 6 bases. CDR3 length: 16 residues. This clonotype was detected a few times. TCRdb ran MiXCR on the 5' RACE reads and lists one entry per CDR3 protein. Of about 470,000 distinct CDR3 sequences listed, around a sixth were seen once; the top ten hold around an eighth. Sequenced material: PBMCs or a T cell subset sorted from them (not recorded which). The V and J genes are TRBV7-3 and TRBJ2-1; 9 bases align to TRBD2. This receptor was identified in an adult woman who had mild COVID-19 (a few samples of this study predate the infection). Cell type and time point are not known. CDR3 loop: CASSLKGLARPNEQFF. The CDR3 nucleotides are TGTGCCAGCAGCCTCAAGGGACTAGCAAGACCCAATGAGCAGTTCTTC.